This paragraph covers one TCR beta chain sequence. The sample originates from a study of T cell changes during pregnancy in multiple sclerosis. Some clones are missing from TCRdb's copy, which holds only in-frame ones; the method was immunoSEQ multiplex PCR. The repertoire includes about 92,000 clones, roughly 90% of them detected once, and 1.5% sits in the top ten. Germline V gene sequence: CDR1 MNHEY, CDR2 SMNVEV (reference sequence). The V gene lost 2 bases and the J gene lost 2 bases, with 7 bases spanning the gap. This CDR3 contains 13 residues. V usage is TRBV27 and J usage is TRBJ2-7; D gene unclear. Sequenced here: peripheral blood, sampled in the first trimester of pregnancy. The source is a female donor with multiple sclerosis, enrolled in a pregnancy study. CDR3 DNA sequence: TGTGCCAGCAGTTTAAGCCTAACCTACGAGCAGTACTTC. Amino acids: CASSLSLTYEQYF.